The 5 T cell receptor beta chains below all came from one sample that was sequenced in a study of T cell changes during pregnancy in multiple sclerosis. The protocol was immunoSEQ multiplex PCR, while the TCRdb copy is restricted to in-frame clones and leaves out a portion. The repertoire has 58,000 or so clones, nearly 95% of them found once; the top ten carry 0.5%. This material consisted of CD4+ T cells from peripheral blood mononuclear cells, taken in the third trimester of pregnancy. The source of these receptors is a female donor with multiple sclerosis, enrolled in a pregnancy study.

V is TRBV6-1 and J is TRBJ1-1; maybe TRBD1 (5 bases). Trimming pared 4 bases from V and 1 base from J, leaving 13 bases between. Germline CDR1 MNHNS, CDR2 SASEGT. This CDR3 has 15 residues. CDR3: CASSASGVENTEAFF. CDR3 nucleotide sequence: TGTGCCAGCAGTGCTTCGGGGGTCGAGAACACTGAAGCTTTCTTT.

The chain employs TRBV10-3 and TRBJ2-3, with a tentative D call TRBD2 (6 bases). Trimming removed 4 bases from V and 10 bases from J, with 21 bases in between. This CDR3 region has 15 residues. From germline, CDR1 is ENHRY and CDR2 SYGVKD. The CDR3 loop reads CAISGGEGLPGSQYF. CDR3 DNA: TGTGCCATCAGTGGTGGTGAGGGACTGCCTGGATCGCAGTATTTT.

This clone appeared once. Its ends do not fully match the called genes, so a read error is possible. The V call is TRBV14, the J call TRBJ2-1; 9 positions agree with TRBD2. This CDR3 is 13 amino acids long. CDR1 is SGHDN, CDR2 FVKESK, per germline. CDR3 loop: CASSLTLAGTSLF. CDR3 coding DNA: TGTGCCAGCAGCCTAACACTTGCCGGGACTAGCCTCTTC.

The chain is built from TRBV11-2 and TRBJ1-2; 7 nucleotides agree with TRBD1. The CDR3 loop spans 13 amino acids. The germline V gene encodes CDR1 SGHAT and CDR2 FQNNGV. Trimming cost V 3 bases and J 3 bases; bases outside gene matches: 1. The CDR3 spells CASSFDRDYGYTF. The CDR3 nucleotides read TGTGCCAGCAGCTTCGACAGGGACTATGGCTACACCTTC.

V is TRBV2 and J is TRBJ2-7; D is uncertain. Germline-derived CDR1 and CDR2 are SNHLY and FYNNEI. This CDR3 has 16 amino acids. Between the trimmed V and J ends, which lost 3 bases and 1 base, there was a span of 16 bases. The CDR3 region is CASSDLLASESYEQYF. In DNA, the CDR3 is TGTGCCAGCAGTGATCTATTGGCCTCGGAGTCCTACGAGCAGTACTTC. The variable domain in full, completed from reference TRBV2 and TRBJ2-7, reads EPEVTQTPSHQVTQMGQEVILRCVPISNHLYFYWYRQILGQKVEFLVSFYNNEISEKSEIFDDQFSVERPDGSNFTLKIRSTKLEDSAMYFCASSDLLASESYEQYFGPGTRLTVT.